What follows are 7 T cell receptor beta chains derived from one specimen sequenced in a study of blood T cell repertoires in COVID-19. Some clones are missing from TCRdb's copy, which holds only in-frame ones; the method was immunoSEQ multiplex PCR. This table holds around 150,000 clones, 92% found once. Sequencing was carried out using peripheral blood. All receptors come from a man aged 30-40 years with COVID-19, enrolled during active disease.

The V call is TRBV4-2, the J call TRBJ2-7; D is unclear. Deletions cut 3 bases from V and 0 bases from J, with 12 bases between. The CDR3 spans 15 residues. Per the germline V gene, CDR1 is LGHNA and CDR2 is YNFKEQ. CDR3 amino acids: CASSQGVESSYEQYF. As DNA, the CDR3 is TGTGCCAGCAGCCAGGGTGTGGAGAGCTCCTACGAGCAGTACTTC.

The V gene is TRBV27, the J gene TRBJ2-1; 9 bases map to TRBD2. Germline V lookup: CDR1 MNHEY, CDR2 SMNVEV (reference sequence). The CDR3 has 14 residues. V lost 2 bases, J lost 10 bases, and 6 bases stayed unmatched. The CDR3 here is CASSLLAGPGEQFF. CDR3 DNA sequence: TGTGCCAGCAGTTTACTAGCGGGGCCCGGGGAGCAGTTCTTC.

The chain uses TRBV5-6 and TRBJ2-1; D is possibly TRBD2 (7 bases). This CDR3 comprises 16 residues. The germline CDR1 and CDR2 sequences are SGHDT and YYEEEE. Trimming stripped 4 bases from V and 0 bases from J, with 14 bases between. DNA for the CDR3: TGTGCCAGCAGCCCCTGGGCGGGGGCCTCCTACAATGAGCAGTTCTTC. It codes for CASSPWAGASYNEQFF.

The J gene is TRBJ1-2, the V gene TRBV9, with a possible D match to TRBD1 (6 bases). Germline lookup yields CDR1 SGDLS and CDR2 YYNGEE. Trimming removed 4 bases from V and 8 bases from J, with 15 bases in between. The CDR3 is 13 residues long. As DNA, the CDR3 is TGTGCCAGCAGCCCCCCGGGGGGCGGGGGCTACACCTTC. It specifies CASSPPGGGGYTF. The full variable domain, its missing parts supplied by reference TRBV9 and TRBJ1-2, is DSGVTQTPKHLITATGQRVTLRCSPRSGDLSVYWYQQSLDQGLQFLIQYYNGEERAKGNILERFSAQQFPDLHSELNLSSLELGDSALYFCASSPPGGGGYTFGSGTRLTVV.

CDR3 loop: CASSWGAGGHTEAFF. CDR3 DNA sequence: TGCGCCAGCAGCTGGGGGGCAGGGGGCCACACTGAAGCTTTCTTT. This rearrangement joins TRBV5-1 to TRBJ1-1; 8 bases fit TRBD1. The germline CDR1 and CDR2 sequences are SGHRS and YFSETQ. The CDR3 has 15 residues. With 3 bases clipped from V and 3 bases from J, the junction kept 7 bases outside the gene matches.

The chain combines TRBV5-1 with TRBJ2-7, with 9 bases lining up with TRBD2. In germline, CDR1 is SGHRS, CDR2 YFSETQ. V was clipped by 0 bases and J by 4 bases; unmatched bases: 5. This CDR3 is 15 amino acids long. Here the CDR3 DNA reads TGCGCCAGCAGCTTGGTAGCGGGAGATTCGTACGAGCAGTACTTC. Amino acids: CASSLVAGDSYEQYF.

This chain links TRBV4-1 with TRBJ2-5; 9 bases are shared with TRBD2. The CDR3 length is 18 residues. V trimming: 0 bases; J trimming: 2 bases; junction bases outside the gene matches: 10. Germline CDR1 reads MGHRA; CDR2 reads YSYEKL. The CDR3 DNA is TGCGCCAGCAGCCAAGATCAGGGTAGCGGGGGACTACAAGAGACCCAGTACTTC. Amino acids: CASSQDQGSGGLQETQYF.